This TCR beta chain was identified during a study of shared clonotypes between healthy human individuals. Generated by immunoSEQ multiplex PCR, the TCRdb table keeps only in-frame clones and is missing some. In the table there are fewer than 500,000 clones, 60% to 80% of which are singletons. The germline CDR1 and CDR2 sequences are SGHDN and FVKESK. V lost 4 bases and J lost 4, with 7 bases in between. The length of the CDR3 is 13 residues. The clonotype comes from a middle-aged woman in good health. Some clones in this sample may be carry-over from other donors' samples. The chain recombines TRBV14 with TRBJ1-4; D not resolved. Sequenced material: PBMCs. The CDR3 DNA reads as TGTGCCAGCAGCCGGGATCTTAATGAAAAACTGTTTTTT. It is translated as CASSRDLNEKLFF. Using reference TRBV14 and TRBJ1-4 for the parts outside the CDR3, the full variable domain is EAGVTQFPSHSVIEKGQTVTLRCDPISGHDNLYWYRRVMGKEIKFLLHFVKESKQDESGMPNNRFLAERTGGTYSTLKVQPAELEDSGVYFCASSRDLNEKLFFGSGTQLSVL.